A selection of T cell receptor beta chains follows, all from one sample in a study of T cell responses to AZD1222 COVID-19 vaccine. Generated by immunoSEQ multiplex PCR, the TCRdb table keeps only in-frame clones and is missing some. The sample consists of some 140,000 clones, more than 90% of them appearing once. The input for sequencing was peripheral blood, taken on day 0 of AZD1222 vaccination. Receptors were obtained from an adult in good health. Each CDR3 is given with its conserved first and last residue. Each record gives: clone size, D gene, J gene, CDR3 length, V gene, CDR3 DNA, CDR3 protein. D genes are given only for firm matches. Rows give clone size only sometimes, using once, few, many, or a class for an expanded clone.

. TRBD2 TRBJ2-7 17 TRBV18 TGTGCCAGCTCACCTCCGAGAGGGGGACTAGCGGGATACGAGCAGTACTTC CASSPPRGGLAGYEQYF
few . TRBJ1-1 11 TRBV12-3/TRBV12-4 TGTGCCAGCAGCATCTACACTGAAGCTTTCTTT CASSIYTEAFF
. . TRBJ1-1 14 TRBV7-8 TGTGCCAGCAGCCCTGGGGCAGGGAACACTGAAGCTTTCTTT CASSPGAGNTEAFF
. . TRBJ1-1 13 TRBV6-4 TGTGCCAGCCCAACCCGGGGTCGCTCTGAAGCTTTCTTT CASPTRGRSEAFF
. . TRBJ2-3 14 TRBV27 TGTGCCAGCAAGGTCCCAGGGATAACAGATACGCAGTATTTT CASKVPGITDTQYF
. . TRBJ2-7 15 TRBV10-3 TGTGCCATCAGTGAGTCGAAGGACAGAGGCTACGAGCAGTACTTC CAISESKDRGYEQYF
. . TRBJ2-2 11 TRBV2 TGTGCCAGCAGTTCTCTCGGGGAGCTGTTTTTT CASSSLGELFF
. . TRBJ1-1 17 TRBV11-3 TGTGCCAGCAGCACCCCTGGGGGGTTTGGCATGAACACTGAAGCTTTCTTT CASSTPGGFGMNTEAFF
. . TRBJ1-4 14 TRBV7-9 TGTGCCAGCAGCCCAGGGAGCGGTAGCGAAAAACTGTTTTTT CASSPGSGSEKLFF
. . TRBJ2-7 14 TRBV7-2 TGTGCCAGCGTGCCTACCGGGACCAACTACGAGCAGTACTTC CASVPTGTNYEQYF
. . TRBJ1-5 16 TRBV6-5 TGTGCCAGCAGTTACATGAGGGGCAAGGGAGACCAGCCCCAGCATTTT CASSYMRGKGDQPQHF
. . TRBJ1-2 14 TRBV3-1/TRBV3-2 TGTGCCAGCAGCCAAGAGGTCCAGGGTGGGGGCTACACCTTC CASSQEVQGGGYTF
. TRBD1 TRBJ1-2 13 TRBV28 TGTGCCAGCGCCCAATCAGGGGGAAATGGCTACACCTTC CASAQSGGNGYTF
few TRBD1 TRBJ1-2 14 TRBV5-1 TGCGCCAGCAGCCTCCGGACAGGGGCCTATGGCTACACCTTC CASSLRTGAYGYTF
. . TRBJ1-6 15 TRBV6-5 TGTGCCAGCAGTTCTACCTTGGGGACAACACACCCCCTCCACTTT CASSSTLGTTHPLHF
. TRBD1 TRBJ1-5 17 TRBV28 TGTGCCAGCAGACCTGCGGTCCTCGACAGGGGCTCCGGGCCCCAGCATTTT CASRPAVLDRGSGPQHF
. . TRBJ1-1 11 TRBV30 TGTGCCTGGAGTGTACGTAGTGAGGCTTTCTTT CAWSVRSEAFF
. . TRBJ1-2 11 TRBV2 TGTGCCAGCAGCGCCCAATATGGCTACACCTTC CASSAQYGYTF
. . TRBJ1-6 15 TRBV5-1 TGCGCCAGCAGCTTGGCACAGCCGAATAATTCACCCCTCCACTTT CASSLAQPNNSPLHF
. TRBD1 TRBJ1-2 14 TRBV30 TGTGCCTGGTCGTTACAGGGGCTAGCCTATGGCTACACCTTC CAWSLQGLAYGYTF
. . TRBJ1-1 13 TRBV5-1 TGCGCCAGCAGCTTACGACGGGAGACTGAAGCTTTCTTT CASSLRRETEAFF
. . TRBJ2-2 13 TRBV2 TGTGCCAGTCGGGGGGCGGACACCGGGGAGCTGTTTTTT CASRGADTGELFF
. . TRBJ2-2 13 TRBV7-3 TGTGCCAGCAGCCTACAGGGTAACGGGGAGCTGTTTTTT CASSLQGNGELFF
. . TRBJ1-2 14 TRBV7-9 TGTGCCAGCAGCTTTGCCACATCTAACTATGGCTACACCTTC CASSFATSNYGYTF
. . TRBJ2-7 11 TRBV28 TGTGCCAGCAGAAACAGCTACGAGCAGTACTTC CASRNSYEQYF
. . TRBJ1-4 15 TRBV19 TGTGCCACCCAGGGCCCCGGCCGCCCCAATGAAAAACTGTTTTTT CATQGPGRPNEKLFF
. TRBD1 TRBJ1-1 15 TRBV30 TGTGCCTGGATGGGACAGGGGGGGATGAACACTGAAGCTTTCTTT CAWMGQGGMNTEAFF
. . TRBJ1-6 13 TRBV12-3/TRBV12-4 TGTGCCAGCAGTTTGAAGGCAGGGAGCACCCTCCACTTT CASSLKAGSTLHF
. . TRBJ1-2 15 TRBV28 TGTGCCAGCAGGCCCCCCCTGGGGGTCACCTATGGCTACACCTTC CASRPPLGVTYGYTF
. . TRBJ2-5 13 TRBV5-1 TGCGCCAGCAGCTTAGACAGCAAAGAGACCCAGTACTTC CASSLDSKETQYF
. TRBD1 TRBJ2-7 15 TRBV7-9 TGTGCCAGCAGCTCGCCGGGACAGGGGGCGCGTGAGCAGTACTTC CASSSPGQGAREQYF
. . TRBJ2-7 16 TRBV11-2 TGTGCCAGCAGCTATATCATCCCTGGCCAAAACTACGAGCAGTACTTC CASSYIIPGQNYEQYF
few TRBD1 TRBJ2-1 16 TRBV6-2/TRBV6-3 TGTGCCAGCAGTCGGACAGGGTACGGCTCCTACAATGAGCAGTTCTTC CASSRTGYGSYNEQFF
. . TRBJ1-3 15 TRBV6-5 TGTGCCAGCAGCAAACAGGGCCCCTCTGGAAACACCATATATTTT CASSKQGPSGNTIYF
. . TRBJ2-1 15 TRBV5-1 TGCGCCAGCAGACGTGACACGGGCCGTTCTTATGAGCAGTTCTTC CASRRDTGRSYEQFF
. . TRBJ1-5 16 TRBV6-6 TGTGCCAGCAGTCGATGGGGGGAAGACAGCAATCAGCCCCAGCATTTT CASSRWGEDSNQPQHF
few TRBD1 TRBJ1-1 13 TRBV19 TGTGCCAGTAGTATTACAGGGGGCCTCGAAGCTTTCTTT CASSITGGLEAFF
. TRBD2 TRBJ2-7 13 TRBV27 TGTGCCAGCAGCGGACTAGCGGGAGGCGAGCAGTACTTC CASSGLAGGEQYF
. TRBD1 TRBJ1-2 15 TRBV5-1 TGCGCCAGCAGCAGGGGACAGGGGGTCGACTATGGCTACACCTTC CASSRGQGVDYGYTF